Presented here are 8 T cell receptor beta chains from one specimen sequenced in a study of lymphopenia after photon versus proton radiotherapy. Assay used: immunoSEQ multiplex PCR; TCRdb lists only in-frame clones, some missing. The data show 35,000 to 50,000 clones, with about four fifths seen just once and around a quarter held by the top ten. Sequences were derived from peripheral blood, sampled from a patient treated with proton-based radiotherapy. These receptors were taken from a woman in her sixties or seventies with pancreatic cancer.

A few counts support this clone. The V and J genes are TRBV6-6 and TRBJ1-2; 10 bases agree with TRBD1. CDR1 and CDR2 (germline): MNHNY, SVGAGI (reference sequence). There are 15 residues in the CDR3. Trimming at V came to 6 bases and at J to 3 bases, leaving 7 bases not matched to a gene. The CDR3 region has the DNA TGTGCCAGCAGCCCCGACAGGGGGCAAGACTATGGCTACACCTTC. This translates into CASSPDRGQDYGYTF.

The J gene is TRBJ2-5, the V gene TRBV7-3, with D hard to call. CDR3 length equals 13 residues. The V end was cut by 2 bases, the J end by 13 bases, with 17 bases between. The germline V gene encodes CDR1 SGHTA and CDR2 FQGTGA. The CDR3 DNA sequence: TGTGCCAGCAGCTTAGATGGTTCGTCTAGGGCGTACTTC. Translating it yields CASSLDGSSRAYF.

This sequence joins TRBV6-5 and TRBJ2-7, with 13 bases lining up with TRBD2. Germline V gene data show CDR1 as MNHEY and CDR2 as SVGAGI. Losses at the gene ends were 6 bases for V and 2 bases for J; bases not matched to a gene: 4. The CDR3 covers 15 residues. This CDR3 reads CASRPGLAGPYEQYF. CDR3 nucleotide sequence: TGTGCCAGCAGACCGGGACTAGCGGGACCCTACGAGCAGTACTTC.

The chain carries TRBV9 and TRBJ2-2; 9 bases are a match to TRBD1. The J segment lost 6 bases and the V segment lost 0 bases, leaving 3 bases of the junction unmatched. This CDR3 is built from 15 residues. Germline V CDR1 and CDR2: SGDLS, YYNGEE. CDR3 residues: CASSVERTGAGELFF. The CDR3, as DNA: TGTGCCAGCAGCGTAGAGAGGACAGGGGCCGGGGAGCTGTTTTTT.

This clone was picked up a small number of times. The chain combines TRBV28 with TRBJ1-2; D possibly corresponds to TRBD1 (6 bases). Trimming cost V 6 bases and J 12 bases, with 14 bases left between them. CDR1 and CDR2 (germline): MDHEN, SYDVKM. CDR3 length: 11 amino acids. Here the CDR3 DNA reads TGTGCCAGCAGCGTCAGGGGTGGGAACACCTTC. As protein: CASSVRGGNTF.

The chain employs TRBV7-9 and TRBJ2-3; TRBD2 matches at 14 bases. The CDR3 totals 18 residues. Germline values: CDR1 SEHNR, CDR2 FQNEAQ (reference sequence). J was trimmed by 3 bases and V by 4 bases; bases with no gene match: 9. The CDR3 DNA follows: TGTGCCAGCAGCTCCAGGACTAGCGGGAGGTTCGGAACAGATACGCAGTATTTT. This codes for CASSSRTSGRFGTDTQYF.

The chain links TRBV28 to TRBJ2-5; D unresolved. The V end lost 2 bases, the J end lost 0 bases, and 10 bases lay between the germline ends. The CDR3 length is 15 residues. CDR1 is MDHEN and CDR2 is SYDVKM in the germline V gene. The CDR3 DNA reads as TGTGCCAGCAGTTTACCTTTGGCACACCAAGAGACCCAGTACTTC. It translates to CASSLPLAHQETQYF.

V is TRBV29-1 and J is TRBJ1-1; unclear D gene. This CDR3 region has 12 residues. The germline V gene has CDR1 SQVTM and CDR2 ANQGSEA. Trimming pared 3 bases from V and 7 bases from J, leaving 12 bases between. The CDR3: CSVDRNGVEAFF. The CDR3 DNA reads TGCAGCGTTGACAGGAACGGAGTTGAAGCTTTCTTT.